Listed below are T cell receptor beta chains from one sample, sequenced in a study of blood T cells in healthy people across ages. TCRdb fed the 5' RACE reads into MiXCR, producing one record per CDR3 protein. The top ten clones hold around a third of a sample with roughly 700,000 distinct CDR3 sequences, approximately 49% of them seen once. Sequenced: blood. The receptor set was obtained from a woman in her sixties in good health. CDR3s include the opening cysteine and the closing phenylalanine or tryptophan. The D gene is left open where the match is weak. Only some rows state a clone size, as once, few, many or a class for expanded clones.

. | . | TRBJ2-7 | TRBV28 | TGTGCCAGCAGTTTAGTCAGCAATTACGAGCAGTACTTC | CASSLVSNYEQYF
. | . | TRBJ1-6 | TRBV7-3 | TGTGCCAGCAGTTCCTCAGGGAGCTATAATTCACCCCTCCACTTT | CASSSSGSYNSPLHF
TRBD1 | once | TRBJ2-7 | TRBV18 | TGTGCCAGCTCACCGACCCGGGACAGAGCCTACGAGCAGTACTTC | CASSPTRDRAYEQYF
. | once | TRBJ2-1 | TRBV12-3/TRBV12-4 | TGTGCCAGCTGCTTGGGGACAAAATACAATGAGCAGTTCTTC | CASCLGTKYNEQFF
. | once | TRBJ1-2 | TRBV11-2 | TGTGCCAGCAGCTTAGCGGGGGGAAAAGTCTATGGCTACACCTTC | CASSLAGGKVYGYTF
. | once | TRBJ1-3 | TRBV10-3 | TGTGCCATCAGTGGGCCCGCTGACAGGGGAAACACCATATATTTT | CAISGPADRGNTIYF
TRBD1 | . | TRBJ2-5 | TRBV29-1 | TGCAGCGTTGCTTCATTTGGCAGGGGGCGTCAAGAGACCCAGTACTTC | CSVASFGRGRQETQYF
TRBD1 | few | TRBJ2-3 | TRBV4-3 | TGCGCCAGCAGCGAAAACCTCCGACAGGGGCATGGTTGGACAGATACGCAGTATTTT | CASSENLRQGHGWTDTQYF
TRBD2 | few | TRBJ2-1 | TRBV3-1 | TGTGCCAGCAGTCACTGGACTAGCGGGAGGGTAAATGAGCAGTTCTTC | CASSHWTSGRVNEQFF
. | medium-sized | TRBJ2-7 | TRBV4-1 | TGCGCCAGCAGCCCCCTATGGGAGTCAGGCTACGAGCAGTACTTC | CASSPLWESGYEQYF